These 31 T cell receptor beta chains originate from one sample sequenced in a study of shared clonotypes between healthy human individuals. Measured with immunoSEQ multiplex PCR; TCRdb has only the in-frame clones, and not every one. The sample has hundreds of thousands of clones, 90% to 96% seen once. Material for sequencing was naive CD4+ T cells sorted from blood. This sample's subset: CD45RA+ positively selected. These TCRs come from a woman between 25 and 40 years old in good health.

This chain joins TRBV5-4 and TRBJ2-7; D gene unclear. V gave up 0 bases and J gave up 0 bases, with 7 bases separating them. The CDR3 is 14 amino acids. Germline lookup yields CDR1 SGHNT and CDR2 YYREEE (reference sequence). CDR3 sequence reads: CASSLAGNSYEQYF. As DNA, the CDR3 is TGTGCCAGCAGCTTGGCAGGTAACTCCTACGAGCAGTACTTC.

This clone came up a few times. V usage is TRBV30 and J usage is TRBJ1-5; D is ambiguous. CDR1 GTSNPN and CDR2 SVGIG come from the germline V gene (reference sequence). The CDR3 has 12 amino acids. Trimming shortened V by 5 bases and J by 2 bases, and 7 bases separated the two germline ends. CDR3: CAWDFGNQPQHF. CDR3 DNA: TGTGCCTGGGACTTTGGCAATCAGCCCCAGCATTTT.

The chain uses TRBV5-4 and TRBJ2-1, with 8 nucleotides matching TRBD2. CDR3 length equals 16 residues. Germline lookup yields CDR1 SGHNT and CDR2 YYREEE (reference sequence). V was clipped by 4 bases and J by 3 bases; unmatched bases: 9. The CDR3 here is CASSKGLEGLYNEQFF. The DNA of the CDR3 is TGTGCCAGCAGCAAGGGACTAGAAGGTCTCTACAATGAGCAGTTCTTC.

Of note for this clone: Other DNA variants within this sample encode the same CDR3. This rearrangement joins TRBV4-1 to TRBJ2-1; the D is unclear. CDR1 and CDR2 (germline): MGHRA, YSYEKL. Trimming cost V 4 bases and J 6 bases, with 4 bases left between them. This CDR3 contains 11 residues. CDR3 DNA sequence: TGCGCCAGCAGCCGGGGCAATGAGCAGTTCTTC. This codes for CASSRGNEQFF.

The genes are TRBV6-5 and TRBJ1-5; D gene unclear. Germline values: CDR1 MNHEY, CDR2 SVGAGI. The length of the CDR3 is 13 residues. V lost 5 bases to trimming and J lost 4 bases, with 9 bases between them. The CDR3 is CASSGSHNQPQHF. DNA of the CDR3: TGTGCCAGCAGTGGGTCCCATAATCAGCCCCAGCATTTT.

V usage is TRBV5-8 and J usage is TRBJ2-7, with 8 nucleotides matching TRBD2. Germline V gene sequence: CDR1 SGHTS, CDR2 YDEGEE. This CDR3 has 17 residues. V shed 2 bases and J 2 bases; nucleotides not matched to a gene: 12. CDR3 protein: CASSFAGTSSGAYEQYF. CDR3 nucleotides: TGTGCCAGCAGCTTTGCCGGGACTAGTAGTGGTGCCTACGAGCAGTACTTC.

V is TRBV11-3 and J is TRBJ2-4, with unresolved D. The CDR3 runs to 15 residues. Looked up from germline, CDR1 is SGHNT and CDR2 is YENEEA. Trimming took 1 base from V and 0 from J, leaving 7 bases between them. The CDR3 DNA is TGTGCCAGCAGCTTAGGGGATCTAGCCAAAAACATTCAGTACTTC. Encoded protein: CASSLGDLAKNIQYF.

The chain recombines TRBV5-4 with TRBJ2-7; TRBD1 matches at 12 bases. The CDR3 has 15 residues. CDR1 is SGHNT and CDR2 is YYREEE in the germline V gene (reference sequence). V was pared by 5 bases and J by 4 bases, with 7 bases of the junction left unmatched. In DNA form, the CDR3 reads TGTGCCAGCAGTAAACGGGACAGGGGGCCGTACGAGCAGTACTTC. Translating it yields CASSKRDRGPYEQYF.

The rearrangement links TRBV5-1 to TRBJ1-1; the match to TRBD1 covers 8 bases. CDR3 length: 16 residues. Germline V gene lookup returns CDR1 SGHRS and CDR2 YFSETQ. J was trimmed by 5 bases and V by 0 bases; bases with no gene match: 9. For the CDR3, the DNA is TGCGCCAGCAGCTTGGCCGAGACAGGGGCGGGTACTGAAGCTTTCTTT. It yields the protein CASSLAETGAGTEAFF.

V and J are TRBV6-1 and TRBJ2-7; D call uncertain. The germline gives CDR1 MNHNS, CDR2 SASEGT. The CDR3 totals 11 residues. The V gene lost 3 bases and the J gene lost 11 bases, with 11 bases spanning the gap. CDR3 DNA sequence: TGTGCCAGCAGTGATTTGGACCCCGAGTACTTC. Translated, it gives CASSDLDPEYF.

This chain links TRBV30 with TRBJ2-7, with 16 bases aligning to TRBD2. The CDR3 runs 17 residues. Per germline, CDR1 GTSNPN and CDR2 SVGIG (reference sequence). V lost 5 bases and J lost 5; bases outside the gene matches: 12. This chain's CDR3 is CAWAGTSGRERVHEQYF. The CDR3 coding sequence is TGTGCCTGGGCGGGGACTAGCGGGAGGGAACGGGTCCACGAGCAGTACTTC.

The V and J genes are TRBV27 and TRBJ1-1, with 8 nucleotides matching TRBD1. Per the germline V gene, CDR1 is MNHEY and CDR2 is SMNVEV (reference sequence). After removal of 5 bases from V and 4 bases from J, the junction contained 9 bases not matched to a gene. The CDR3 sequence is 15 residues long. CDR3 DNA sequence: TGTGCCAGCAGTCTCCAGGGGGCGTTCGGCACTGAAGCTTTCTTT. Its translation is CASSLQGAFGTEAFF.

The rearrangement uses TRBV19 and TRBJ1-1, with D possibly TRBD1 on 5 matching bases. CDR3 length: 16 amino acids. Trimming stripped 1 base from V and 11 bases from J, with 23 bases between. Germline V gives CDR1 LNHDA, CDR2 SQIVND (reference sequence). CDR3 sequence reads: CASSIAQVSTPTAAFF. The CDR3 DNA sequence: TGTGCCAGTAGTATAGCACAGGTATCTACTCCCACAGCGGCTTTCTTT. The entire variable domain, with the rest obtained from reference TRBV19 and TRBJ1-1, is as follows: DGGITQSPKYLFRKEGQNVTLSCEQNLNHDAMYWYRQDPGQGLRLIYYSQIVNDFQKGDIAEGYSVSREKKESFPLTVTSAQKNPTAFYLCASSIAQVSTPTAAFFGQGTRLTVV.

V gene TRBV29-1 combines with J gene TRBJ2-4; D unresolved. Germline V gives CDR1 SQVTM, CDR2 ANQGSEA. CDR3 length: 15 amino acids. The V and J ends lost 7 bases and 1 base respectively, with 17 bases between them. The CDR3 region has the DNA TGCAGCGCCTCCCGGGCACTTTCCGCCAAAAACATTCAGTACTTC. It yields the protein CSASRALSAKNIQYF. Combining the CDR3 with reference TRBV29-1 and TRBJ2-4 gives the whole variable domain SAVISQKPSRDICQRGTSLTIQCQVDSQVTMMFWYRQQPGQSLTLIATANQGSEATYESGFVIDKFPISRPNLTFSTLTVSNMSPEDSSIYLCSASRALSAKNIQYFGAGTRLSVL.

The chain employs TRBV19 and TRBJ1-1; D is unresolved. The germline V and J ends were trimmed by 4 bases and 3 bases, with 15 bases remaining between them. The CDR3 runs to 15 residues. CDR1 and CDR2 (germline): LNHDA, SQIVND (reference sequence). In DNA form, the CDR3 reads TGTGCCAGTAGTAGAAAGGGTGCGTCGTACACTGAAGCTTTCTTT. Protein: CASSRKGASYTEAFF.

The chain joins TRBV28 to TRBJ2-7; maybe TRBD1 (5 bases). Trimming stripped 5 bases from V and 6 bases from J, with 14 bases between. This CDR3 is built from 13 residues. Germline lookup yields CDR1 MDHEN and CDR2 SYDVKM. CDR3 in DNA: TGTGCCAGCAGTCCGGACCCAGGGTCCGAGCAGTACTTC. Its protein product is CASSPDPGSEQYF.

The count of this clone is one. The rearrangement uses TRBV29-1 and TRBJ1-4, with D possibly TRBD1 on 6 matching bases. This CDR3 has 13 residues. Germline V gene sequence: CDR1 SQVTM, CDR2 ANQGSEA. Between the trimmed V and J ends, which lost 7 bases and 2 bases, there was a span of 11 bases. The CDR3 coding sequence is TGCAGCGCTAGGGGGAGGACTAATGAAAAACTGTTTTTT. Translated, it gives CSARGRTNEKLFF.

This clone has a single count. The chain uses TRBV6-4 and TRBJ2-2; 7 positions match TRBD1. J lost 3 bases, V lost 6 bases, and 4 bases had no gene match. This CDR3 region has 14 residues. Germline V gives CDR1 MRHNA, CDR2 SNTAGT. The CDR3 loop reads CASSRDSHTGELFF. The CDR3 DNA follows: TGTGCCAGCAGCCGGGACAGCCACACCGGGGAGCTGTTTTTT.

The CDR3 protein is CASSFSSGKAAYEQYF. The CDR3 region has the DNA TGCGCCAGCAGCTTCTCTAGCGGGAAGGCGGCCTACGAGCAGTACTTC. This rearrangement joins TRBV5-1 to TRBJ2-7, with 9 bases that match TRBD2. The CDR3 runs 16 residues. In germline, CDR1 is SGHRS, CDR2 YFSETQ. Trimming at V came to 2 bases and at J to 2 bases, leaving 8 bases not matched to a gene.

The CDR3 here is CASSSLGTKSYEQYF. CDR3 bases: TGTGCCAGCAGCTCACTGGGCACTAAATCCTACGAGCAGTACTTC. This chain links TRBV5-6 with TRBJ2-7, with D uncertain. Germline assignment: CDR1 SGHDT and CDR2 YYEEEE. V was clipped by 3 bases and J by 1 base, with 14 bases between them. The CDR3 sequence is 15 residues long.

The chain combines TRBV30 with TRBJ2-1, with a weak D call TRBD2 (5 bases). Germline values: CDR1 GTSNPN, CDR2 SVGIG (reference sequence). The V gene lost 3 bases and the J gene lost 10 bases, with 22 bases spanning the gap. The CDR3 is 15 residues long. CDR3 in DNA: TGTGCCTGGAGATTAGGACTCCCTGCTGTAGACGAGCAGTTCTTC. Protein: CAWRLGLPAVDEQFF.

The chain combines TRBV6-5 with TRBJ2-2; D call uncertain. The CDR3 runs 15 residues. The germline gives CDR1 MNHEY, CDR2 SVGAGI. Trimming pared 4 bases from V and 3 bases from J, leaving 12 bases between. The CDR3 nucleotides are TGTGCCAGCAGTTCCATGACATTGGACACCGGGGAGCTGTTTTTT. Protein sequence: CASSSMTLDTGELFF.

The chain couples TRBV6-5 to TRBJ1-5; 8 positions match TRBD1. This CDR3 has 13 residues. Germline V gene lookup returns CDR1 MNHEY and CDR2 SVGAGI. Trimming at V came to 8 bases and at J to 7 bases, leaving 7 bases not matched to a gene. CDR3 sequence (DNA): TGTGCCAGCGCCAGGGGGCGCGGACAGCCCCAGCATTTT. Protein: CASARGRGQPQHF.

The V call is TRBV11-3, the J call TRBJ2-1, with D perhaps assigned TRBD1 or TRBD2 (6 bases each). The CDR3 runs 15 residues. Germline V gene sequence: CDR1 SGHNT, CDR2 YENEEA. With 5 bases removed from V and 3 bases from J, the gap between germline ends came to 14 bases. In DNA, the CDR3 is TGTGCCAGCAGCCCGGGGGACACTCTCTACAATGAGCAGTTCTTC. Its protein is CASSPGDTLYNEQFF. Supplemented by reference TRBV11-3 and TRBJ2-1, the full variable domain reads EAGVVQSPRYKIIEKKQPVAFWCNPISGHNTLYWYLQNLGQGPELLIRYENEEAVDDSQLPKDRFSAERLKGVDSTLKIQPAELGDSAVYLCASSPGDTLYNEQFFGPGTRLTVL.

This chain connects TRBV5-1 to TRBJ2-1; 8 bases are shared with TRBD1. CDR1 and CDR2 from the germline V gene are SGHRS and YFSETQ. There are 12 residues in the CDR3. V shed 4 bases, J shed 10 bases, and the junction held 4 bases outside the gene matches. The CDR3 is CASSERDREQFF. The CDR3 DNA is TGCGCCAGCAGCGAAAGGGACAGGGAGCAGTTCTTC.

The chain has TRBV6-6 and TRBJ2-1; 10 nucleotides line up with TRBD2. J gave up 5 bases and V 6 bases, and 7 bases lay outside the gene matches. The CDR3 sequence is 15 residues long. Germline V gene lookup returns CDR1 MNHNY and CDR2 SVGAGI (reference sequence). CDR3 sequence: CASRTPGLANNEQFF. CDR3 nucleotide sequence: TGTGCCAGCAGAACACCGGGACTAGCGAACAATGAGCAGTTCTTC.

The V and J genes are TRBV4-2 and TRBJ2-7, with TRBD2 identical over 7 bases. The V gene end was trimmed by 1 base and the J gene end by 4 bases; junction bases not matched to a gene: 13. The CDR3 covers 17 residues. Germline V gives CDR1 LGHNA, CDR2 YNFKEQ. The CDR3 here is CASSQATGLTQAYEQYF. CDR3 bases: TGTGCCAGCAGCCAAGCTACGGGACTAACTCAAGCTTACGAGCAGTACTTC.

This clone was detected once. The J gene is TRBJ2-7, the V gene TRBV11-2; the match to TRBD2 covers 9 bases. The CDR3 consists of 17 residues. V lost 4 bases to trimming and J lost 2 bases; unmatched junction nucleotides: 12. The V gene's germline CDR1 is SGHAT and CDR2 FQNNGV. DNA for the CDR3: TGTGCCAGCAGCTCCTTGAGGACTAGCGCCCTTACCTACGAGCAGTACTTC. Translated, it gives CASSSLRTSALTYEQYF.

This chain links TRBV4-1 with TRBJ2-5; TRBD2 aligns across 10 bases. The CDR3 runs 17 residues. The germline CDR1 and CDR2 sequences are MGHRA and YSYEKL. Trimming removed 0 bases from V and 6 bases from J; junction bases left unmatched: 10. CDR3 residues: CASSQDLGSGRLKTQYF. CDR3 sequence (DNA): TGCGCCAGCAGCCAAGATCTGGGTAGCGGGAGGTTGAAGACCCAGTACTTC.

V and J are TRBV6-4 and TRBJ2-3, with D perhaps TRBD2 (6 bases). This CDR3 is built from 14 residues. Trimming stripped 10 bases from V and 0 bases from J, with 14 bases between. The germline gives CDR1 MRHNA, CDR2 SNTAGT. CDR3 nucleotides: TGTGCCACCAAGCCGGGGACTAGCACAGATACGCAGTATTTT. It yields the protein CATKPGTSTDTQYF.

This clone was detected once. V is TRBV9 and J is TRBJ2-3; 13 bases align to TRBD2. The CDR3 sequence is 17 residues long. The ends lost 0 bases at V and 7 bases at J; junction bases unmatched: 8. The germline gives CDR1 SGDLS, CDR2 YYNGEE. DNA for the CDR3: TGTGCCAGCAGCGTAGGGACTAGCGGGAGTTCACTACATACGCAGTATTTT. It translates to CASSVGTSGSSLHTQYF.